This T cell receptor (beta chain) was captured in a study of neoadjuvant anti-PD-1 for oral cavity cancer. For the study at large: Before surgery, most patients got three to four biweekly 3 mg/kg nivolumab doses. Non-progressing patients received a fourth nivolumab dose near day 43, then surgery on days 50-56.

The CDR3 is 14 residues long. Trimming stripped 4 bases from V and 3 bases from J, with 13 bases between. Germline V gene data show CDR1 as SGHNT and CDR2 as YYREEE (reference sequence). Indicated time point: after neoadjuvant nivolumab, at surgical resection. Patients were newly diagnosed with stage II-IVA oral cavity squamous cell carcinoma without prior systemic or radiation treatment. Cohort: HPV-negative, locally advanced oral cavity squamous cell carcinoma patients. Using immunoSEQ multiplex PCR, the repertoire was profiled, and TCRdb retains in-frame clones only, with some absent. Among approximately 9,700 clones listed, 65% to 70% were seen once.

The gene calls are TRBV5-4 and TRBJ1-1; TRBD1 is a possible D gene (5 bases). The source was PBMCs, collected after nivolumab (anti-PD-1) treatment. This TCR was recovered from a person aged 40-85 years with oral cavity squamous cell carcinoma. The CDR3 spells CASSTGQGYTEAFF. CDR3 nucleotide sequence: TGTGCCAGCAGCACCGGGCAGGGTTACACTGAAGCTTTCTTT.